This section outlines one T cell receptor beta chain sequence together with its context. The antigen is not known. This CDR3 has 17 amino acids. CDR1 is MNHEY and CDR2 is SMNVEV in the germline V gene (reference sequence). Trimming removed 6 bases at V and 8 bases at J, with 25 bases between. This record comes from a study of T cell clonotyping in hematopoietic cell transplantation. Study-wide results and caveats: Without cell sorting, CD4 versus CD8 contributions remain unresolved.

The repertoire was sequenced with immunoSEQ multiplex PCR; TCRdb's copy has only in-frame clones and lacks some. The profile shows roughly 5,300 clones, approximately 72% of them singletons. This sequence was found in a male patient aged 50 or older who had an allogeneic stem cell transplant from an unrelated donor, so the T cells may come from the graft donor. Some clones in this sample may be carry-over from other donors' samples. The rearrangement uses TRBV27 and TRBJ1-4; D perhaps matches TRBD1 (5 bases). The starting material was PBMCs, obtained 180 days after allogeneic stem cell transplant. The CDR3 here is CASSPIPRERRFEKLFF. For the CDR3, the DNA is TGTGCCAGCAGCCCTATTCCCAGGGAAAGGCGGTTCGAAAAACTGTTTTTT.